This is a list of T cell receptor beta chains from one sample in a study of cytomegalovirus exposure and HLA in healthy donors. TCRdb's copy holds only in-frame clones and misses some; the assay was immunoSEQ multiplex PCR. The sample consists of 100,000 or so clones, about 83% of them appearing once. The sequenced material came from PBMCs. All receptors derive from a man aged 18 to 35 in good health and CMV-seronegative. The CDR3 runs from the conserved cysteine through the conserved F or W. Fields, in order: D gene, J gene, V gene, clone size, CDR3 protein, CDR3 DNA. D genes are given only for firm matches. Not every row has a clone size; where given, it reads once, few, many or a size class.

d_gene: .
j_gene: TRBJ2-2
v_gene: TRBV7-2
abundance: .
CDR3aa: CASSLISRPGELFF
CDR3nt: TGTGCCAGCAGCTTGATCTCGCGGCCCGGGGAGCTGTTTTTT

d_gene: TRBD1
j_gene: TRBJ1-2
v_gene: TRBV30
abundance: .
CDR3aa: CAWSVQGARGYTF
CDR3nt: TGTGCCTGGAGTGTGCAGGGGGCGCGGGGCTACACCTTC

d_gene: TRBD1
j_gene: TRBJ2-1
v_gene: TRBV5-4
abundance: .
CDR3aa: CASSKPGQGINEQFF
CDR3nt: TGTGCCAGCAGCAAGCCGGGACAGGGGATCAATGAGCAGTTCTTC

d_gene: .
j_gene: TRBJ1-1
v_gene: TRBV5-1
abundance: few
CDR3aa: CASSLAGGAHTEAFF
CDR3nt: TGCGCCAGCAGCTTGGCCGGAGGGGCTCACACTGAAGCTTTCTTT

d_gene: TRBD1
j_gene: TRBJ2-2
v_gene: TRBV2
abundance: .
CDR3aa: CATGTGANTGELFF
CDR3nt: TGTGCCACGGGGACAGGGGCGAACACCGGGGAGCTGTTTTTT

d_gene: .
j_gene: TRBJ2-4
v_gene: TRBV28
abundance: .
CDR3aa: CASSLVQGNKNIQYF
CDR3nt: TGTGCCAGCAGTTTAGTCCAGGGGAACAAAAACATTCAGTACTTC

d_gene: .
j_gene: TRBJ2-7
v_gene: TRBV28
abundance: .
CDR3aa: CASSLGLVAYEQYF
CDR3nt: TGTGCCAGCAGTTTAGGACTGGTGGCCTACGAGCAGTACTTC

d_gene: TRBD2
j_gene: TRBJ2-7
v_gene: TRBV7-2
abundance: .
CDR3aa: CASSLAGVSYEQYF
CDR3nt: TGTGCCAGCAGCTTGGCGGGAGTATCCTACGAGCAGTACTTC

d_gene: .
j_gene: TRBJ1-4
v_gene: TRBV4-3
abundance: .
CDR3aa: CASSQGAGRVLSNEKLFF
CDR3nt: TGCGCCAGCAGCCAAGGAGCTGGCAGGGTACTTTCAAATGAAAAACTGTTTTTT

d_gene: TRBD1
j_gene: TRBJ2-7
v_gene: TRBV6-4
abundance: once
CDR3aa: CASSDSIGDRNLYEQYF
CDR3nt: TGTGCCAGCAGTGACTCAATTGGGGACAGGAACCTATACGAGCAGTACTTC

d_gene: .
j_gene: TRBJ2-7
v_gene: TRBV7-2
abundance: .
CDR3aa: CASSDRYEQYF
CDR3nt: TGTGCCAGCAGCGATCGGTACGAGCAGTACTTC

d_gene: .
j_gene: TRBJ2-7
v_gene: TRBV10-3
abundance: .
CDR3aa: CAISGTPGEQYF
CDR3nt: TGTGCCATCAGTGGGACTCCGGGGGAGCAGTACTTC

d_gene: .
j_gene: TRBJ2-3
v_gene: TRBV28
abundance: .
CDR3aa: CASSERGPDTQYF
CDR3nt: TGTGCCAGCAGCGAGCGAGGCCCAGATACGCAGTATTTT

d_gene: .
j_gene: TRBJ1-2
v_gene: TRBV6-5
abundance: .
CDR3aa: CASSYPTPAGGYTF
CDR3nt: TGTGCCAGCAGTTACCCAACCCCGGCGGGAGGCTACACCTTC

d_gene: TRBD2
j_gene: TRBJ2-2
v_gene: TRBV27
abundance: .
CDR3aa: CASSLTSGNTGELFF
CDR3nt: TGTGCCAGCAGTTTGACTAGCGGGAACACCGGGGAGCTGTTTTTT

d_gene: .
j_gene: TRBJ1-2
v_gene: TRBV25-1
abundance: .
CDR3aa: CASSEYPLRGPNYGYTF
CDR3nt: TGTGCCAGCAGTGAATATCCCCTCAGGGGACCGAACTATGGCTACACCTTC